This T cell receptor (beta chain) is from a study of blood T cell repertoires in COVID-19 (dated by TCRdb to about 2020). At the level of the whole study: Samples from collaborators originated in the United States, Italy and Spain and spanned both the acute and convalescent phases of COVID-19. The prospective study material was composed of cDNA or gDNA derived from T cells, B-cell-depleted T cells, or PBMCs. Deeply sampled blood TCRbeta repertoires from subjects exposed to, actively infected with, or recovered from COVID-19 were included in the dataset. The repertoires were released in a freely available public database intended as a resource for research on the immune response to SARS-CoV-2. The samples were drawn from two sources: the first 160 participants of the ongoing ImmuneRACE study, and 1,000 to 1,500 subjects contributed by 6 global collaborators. Nearly every sample came with metadata listing a de-identified subject ID, COVID-19 status, age in years and sex. Where HLA class I and class II types were available, the types were taken from metadata supplied by the sample provider, not from assay-based typing. Summary of the overall study and its limitations: Clinical and demographic metadata were provided uncurated, with the amount varying by source and participant.

Turning to this clone: There is no known antigen for this receptor. The input lacks base qualities; no much larger clone sits a single base away.

TCRbeta CDR3 regions were amplified from genomic DNA by means of the immunoSEQ Assay, a bias-controlled multiplex PCR. Concerning the study's data processing: Nucleated cell counts per sample were estimated from amplification of reference gene primers within the assay. To quantify the absolute abundance of each unique TCRbeta CDR3 rearrangement, sequence reads were collapsed and filtered. For each sample, productive Simpson clonality was calculated by taking the square root of Simpson's diversity index across productive rearrangements. TCRdb took this table from immuneACCESS and kept in-frame rearrangements with V and J called. Such tables lack part of the clones; where checked against another copy, unresolved V genes explain under half of the gap, and the rest is unexplained. Clonal size and the V and J genes are those of that table, whereas D and trimming came from the DNA. In all, the sample holds 250,000 to 350,000 clones, and 85% to 90% of those were seen once. The top ten constitute about 10% of the sample.

Enrolling through a virtual design, the prospective study's participants ranged in age from about 18 to 100 years and lived across roughly 23 United States geographic areas. In the prospective study, cohorts were assigned on the basis of participant-reported clinical history obtained from a screening survey and a study questionnaire. Recovered participants in ImmuneRACE Cohort 3 were defined as having two consecutive negative NP/OP PCR tests, clearance from a healthcare professional, or resolution of symptoms. Mobile phlebotomists in the prospective study collected whole blood, serum and a nasopharyngeal or oropharyngeal swab from every participant. Participants in the prospective study had the option to provide additional blood draws and questionnaires over a roughly two-month period. Blood samples from the prospective study were shipped frozen or at room temperature prior to DNA extraction. V has 2 bases trimmed and J has 3 bases trimmed; junction bases matching no gene number 8. Reading from cysteine to phenylalanine, the CDR3 counts 15 amino acids. The CDR3 DNA has 45 bases and is translated from base 1. Via the germline V gene (reference sequence), CDR1 is SGHNT and CDR2 YYREEE.

Recombination connected TRBV5-4 to TRBJ2-7; TRBD1 fits 7 bases in the junction. Sequenced input: PBMCs or T cells enriched from blood (not recorded which). This sequence originates from a woman aged 18-29 years who had recovered from COVID-19. For the CDR3, the sequence is CASSFPGTAVYEQYF. The DNA is as follows: TGTGCCAGCAGCTTCCCCGGGACAGCAGTCTACGAGCAGTACTTC.